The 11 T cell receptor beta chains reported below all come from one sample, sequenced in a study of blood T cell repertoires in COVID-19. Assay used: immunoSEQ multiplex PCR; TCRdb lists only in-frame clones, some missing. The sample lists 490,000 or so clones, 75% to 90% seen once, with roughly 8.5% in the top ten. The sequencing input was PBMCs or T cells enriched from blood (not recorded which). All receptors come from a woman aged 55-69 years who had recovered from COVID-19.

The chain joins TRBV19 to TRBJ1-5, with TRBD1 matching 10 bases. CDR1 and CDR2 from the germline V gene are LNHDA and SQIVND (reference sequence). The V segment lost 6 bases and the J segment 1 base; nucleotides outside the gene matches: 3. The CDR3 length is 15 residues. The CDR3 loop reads CASSRTGGSNQPQHF. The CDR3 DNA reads TGTGCCAGTAGCCGGACAGGGGGGAGCAATCAGCCCCAGCATTTT.

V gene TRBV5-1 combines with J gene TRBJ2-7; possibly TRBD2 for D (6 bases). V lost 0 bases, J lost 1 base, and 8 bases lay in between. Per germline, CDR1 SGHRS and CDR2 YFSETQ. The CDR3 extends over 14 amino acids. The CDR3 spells CASSLDGGSYEQYF. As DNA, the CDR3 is TGCGCCAGCAGCTTGGACGGGGGATCCTACGAGCAGTACTTC.

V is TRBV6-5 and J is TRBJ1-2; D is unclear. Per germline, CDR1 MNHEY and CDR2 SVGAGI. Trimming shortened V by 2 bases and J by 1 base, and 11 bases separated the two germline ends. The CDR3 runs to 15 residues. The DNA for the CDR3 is TGTGCCAGCAGTTACGGTCTGCGGGATAACTATGGCTACACCTTC. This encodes CASSYGLRDNYGYTF.

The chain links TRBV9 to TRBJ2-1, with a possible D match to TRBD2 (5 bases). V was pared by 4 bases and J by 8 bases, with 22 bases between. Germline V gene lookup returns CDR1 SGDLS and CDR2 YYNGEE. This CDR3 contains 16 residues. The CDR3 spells CASSPPGWAARDEQFF. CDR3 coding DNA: TGTGCCAGCAGCCCCCCGGGGTGGGCGGCCCGGGATGAGCAGTTCTTC.

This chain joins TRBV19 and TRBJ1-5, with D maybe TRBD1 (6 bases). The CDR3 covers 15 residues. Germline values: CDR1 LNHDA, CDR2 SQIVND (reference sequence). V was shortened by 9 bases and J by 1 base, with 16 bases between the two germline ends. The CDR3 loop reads CASWAQGGSNQPQHF. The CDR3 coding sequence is TGTGCCAGCTGGGCACAGGGCGGAAGCAATCAGCCCCAGCATTTT.

The DNA for the CDR3 is TGTGCCAGCAGCTTCGGGACTAGCGGGGGGGCCGGGGAGCTGTTTTTT. Translated: CASSFGTSGGAGELFF. This chain links TRBV7-2 with TRBJ2-2, with 16 bases matching TRBD2. This CDR3 contains 16 residues. Per germline, CDR1 SGHTA and CDR2 FQGNSA. V lost 3 bases to trimming and J lost 6 bases; unmatched junction nucleotides: 1.

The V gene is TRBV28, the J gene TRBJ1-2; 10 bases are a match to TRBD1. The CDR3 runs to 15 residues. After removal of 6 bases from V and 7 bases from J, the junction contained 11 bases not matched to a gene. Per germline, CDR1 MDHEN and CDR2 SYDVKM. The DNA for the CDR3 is TGTGCCAGCAGAGGACAGGGGGTTGGGCTGGGTGGCTACACCTTC. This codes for CASRGQGVGLGGYTF.

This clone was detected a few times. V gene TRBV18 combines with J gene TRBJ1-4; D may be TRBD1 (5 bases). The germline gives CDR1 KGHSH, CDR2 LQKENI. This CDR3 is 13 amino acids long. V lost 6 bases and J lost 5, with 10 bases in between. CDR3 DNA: TGTGCCAGCTCTCTCGACAGAAATGAAAAACTGTTTTTT. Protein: CASSLDRNEKLFF. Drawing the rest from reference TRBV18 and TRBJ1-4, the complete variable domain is NAGVMQNPRHLVRRRGQEARLRCSPMKGHSHVYWYRQLPEEGLKFMVYLQKENIIDESGMPKERFSAEFPKEGPSILRIQQVVRGDSAAYFCASSLDRNEKLFFGSGTQLSVL.

The CDR3 reads CASSLANLAGAYNEQFF. CDR3 DNA: TGCGCCAGCAGCTTGGCCAACCTAGCGGGGGCCTACAATGAGCAGTTCTTC. The chain recombines TRBV5-1 with TRBJ2-1, with 10 bases matching TRBD2. V was pared by 0 bases and J by 2 bases, with 5 bases of the junction left unmatched. In germline, CDR1 is SGHRS, CDR2 YFSETQ. CDR3 length: 17 residues.

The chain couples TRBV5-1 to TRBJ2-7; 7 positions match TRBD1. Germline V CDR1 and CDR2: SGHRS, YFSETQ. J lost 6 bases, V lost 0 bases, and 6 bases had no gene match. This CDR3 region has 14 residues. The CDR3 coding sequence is TGCGCCAGCAGCTTGGATGCAGGGGGTGGCGAGCAGTACTTC. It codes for CASSLDAGGGEQYF.

CDR3 DNA sequence: TGTGCCAGCAGCTGGGGAGGAGGGACTGTGAACACTGAAGCTTTCTTT. Translated: CASSWGGGTVNTEAFF. V gene TRBV5-4 combines with J gene TRBJ1-1, with a tentative D call TRBD1 (5 bases). This CDR3 region has 16 residues. CDR1 is SGHNT, CDR2 YYREEE, per germline (reference sequence). The V and J ends lost 3 bases and 0 bases respectively, with 15 bases between them.